Below, one T cell receptor beta chain is given with its context. What it recognizes is unknown. This entry is derived from a study of beta chain features in type 1 diabetes. Study-wide findings and caveats: TCRB CDR3s were moderately but significantly shorter in Type 1 diabetes patients in all four CD4+ subsets.

All of the isolated RNA was reverse transcribed, so expressed TCRB transcripts were sequenced. TCRdb's copy holds only in-frame clones and misses some; the assay was immunoSEQ multiplex PCR. The sample has 250,000 to 300,000 clones; 8% are singletons. This CDR3 contains 17 residues. The V gene's germline CDR1 is SGHRS and CDR2 YFSETQ. Trimming at V came to 0 bases and at J to 4 bases, leaving 7 bases not matched to a gene. This chain connects TRBV5-1 to TRBJ2-1; 10 nucleotides agree with TRBD2. The sequenced sample was central memory CD4+ T cells from blood. The sequence derives from a woman aged 18-29 years in good health. CDR3 sequence (DNA): TGCGCCAGCAGCTTGGGGCTAGCGGGAGACGGTTACAATGAGCAGTTCTTC. As protein: CASSLGLAGDGYNEQFF.